A single T cell receptor beta chain is shown here with its context. This entry is derived from a study of beta chain features in type 1 diabetes. Per the germline V gene, CDR1 is SGHRS and CDR2 is YFSETQ. V shed 0 bases and J shed 1 base, with 8 bases lying between them. The CDR3 has 15 amino acids. Sequencing targeted expressed TCRB transcripts, as all isolated RNA had been reverse transcribed. Using immunoSEQ multiplex PCR, the repertoire was profiled, and TCRdb retains in-frame clones only, with some absent. This table holds 240,000 or so clones, 27% found once. The sequencing sample was made of central memory CD4+ T cells from blood. This sequence originates from a man under 40 in good health. The V and J genes are TRBV5-1 and TRBJ1-5; D is unclear. CDR3 amino acids: CASSLAGGSNQPQHF. The CDR3 nucleotides are TGCGCCAGCAGCTTGGCCGGTGGGAGCAATCAGCCCCAGCATTTT.